The 32 T cell receptor beta chains below were found in one sample sequenced in a study of metastatic and nonmetastatic thyroid tumors. Ahead of thyroid surgery, no patient had received treatment of any kind. TCRdb re-called the PCR reads with MiXCR. The sample contains about 16,000 clones, about a quarter of which appear only once. The sequencing sample was made of adjacent normal tissue. The receptor source for this set is a female donor with papillary thyroid cancer or a benign thyroid nodule (not recorded which). Some clones in this sample may be carry-over from other donors' samples.

This chain links TRBV18 with TRBJ1-1, with 7 positions matching TRBD1. Germline V gives CDR1 KGHSH, CDR2 LQKENI. This CDR3 contains 14 residues. With 4 bases clipped from V and 0 bases from J, the junction kept 2 bases outside the gene matches. CDR3 in amino acids: CASSQDRLNTEAFF. As DNA, the CDR3 is TGTGCCAGCTCACAGGACAGGCTGAACACTGAAGCTTTCTTT.

The chain recombines TRBV9 with TRBJ1-5; D remains unclear. Germline-derived CDR1 and CDR2 are SGDLS and YYNGEE. V was cut by 2 bases and J by 3 bases, with 6 bases left in between. This CDR3 is 13 amino acids long. The DNA of the CDR3 is TGTGCCAGCAGCGTTGCGGACAATCAGCCCCAGCATTTT. Its translation is CASSVADNQPQHF. The full variable domain, in which reference TRBV9 and TRBJ1-5 provide the parts outside the CDR3, is DSGVTQTPKHLITATGQRVTLRCSPRSGDLSVYWYQQSLDQGLQFLIQYYNGEERAKGNILERFSAQQFPDLHSELNLSSLELGDSALYFCASSVADNQPQHFGDGTRLSIL.

This chain joins TRBV24-1 and TRBJ2-5; 10 bases map to TRBD1. This CDR3 has 15 residues. V lost 4 bases, J lost 3 bases, and 4 bases stayed unmatched. Germline-derived CDR1 and CDR2 are KGHDR and SFDVKD. This CDR3 reads CATSDSGTGEETQYF. For the CDR3, the DNA is TGTGCCACCAGTGACTCCGGGACAGGGGAAGAGACCCAGTACTTC.

This clone was recorded only once. This could be a read error, since a much larger clone is one nucleotide away. The chain uses TRBV9 and TRBJ2-1; tentative D call: TRBD2 (5 bases). The V gene's germline CDR1 is SGDLS and CDR2 YYNGEE. The CDR3 sequence is 15 residues long. CDR3: CASNVDEGGYNEQFF. The DNA of the CDR3 is TGTGCCAGCAACGTAGACGAGGGCGGCTACAATGAGCAGTTCTTC.

The chain joins TRBV24-1 to TRBJ2-2, with TRBD2 matching over 12 bases. V lost 2 bases to trimming and J lost 5 bases; unmatched junction nucleotides: 11. CDR3 length: 19 amino acids. Germline values: CDR1 KGHDR, CDR2 SFDVKD. CDR3 sequence: CATSDSLAGGSWRTGELFF. The CDR3 bases are TGTGCCACCAGTGATTCTCTAGCGGGAGGGAGCTGGCGGACCGGGGAGCTGTTTTTT.

The sample holds a few counts of this clone. The rearrangement links TRBV6-1 to TRBJ2-5, with D possibly called TRBD1 or TRBD2 (6 bases each). The CDR3 totals 13 residues. Germline V gene lookup returns CDR1 MNHNS and CDR2 SASEGT. V lost 7 bases and J lost 4, with 13 bases in between. The CDR3 sequence is CASTRRGLETQYF. The CDR3 DNA follows: TGTGCCAGCACCCGTCGGGGGCTAGAGACCCAGTACTTC.

This chain connects TRBV5-8 to TRBJ1-1, with D possibly matching TRBD1 (6 bases). The V end was cut by 2 bases, the J end by 7 bases, with 15 bases between. The CDR3 is made up of 14 amino acids. Germline V gene lookup returns CDR1 SGHTS and CDR2 YDEGEE. The CDR3 sequence: CASSFSGGAGEAFF. The CDR3 DNA follows: TGTGCCAGCAGCTTTTCGGGGGGCGCCGGTGAAGCTTTCTTT. Supplemented by reference TRBV5-8 and TRBJ1-1, the full variable domain reads EAGVTQSPTHLIKTRGQQATLRCSPISGHTSVYWYQQALGLGLQFLLWYDEGEERNRGNFPPRFSGRQFPNYSSELNVNALELEDSALYLCASSFSGGAGEAFFGQGTRLTVV.

The chain's CDR3 is CAVLATNEKLFF. CDR3 DNA: TGTGCCGTGCTGGCGACTAATGAAAAACTGTTTTTT. The rearrangement uses TRBV6-1 and TRBJ1-4; D remains unclear. The CDR3 covers 12 residues. Trimming removed 11 bases at V and 2 bases at J, with 9 bases between. Per germline, CDR1 MNHNS and CDR2 SASEGT.

The chain is built from TRBV20-1 and TRBJ2-7; 9 nucleotides align to TRBD2. V shed 0 bases, J shed 2 bases, and the junction held 5 bases outside the gene matches. This CDR3 has 15 amino acids. Germline values: CDR1 DFQATT, CDR2 SNEGSKA (reference sequence). Here the CDR3 reads CSARELAGLTYEQYF. In DNA, the CDR3 is TGCAGTGCTAGAGAGCTAGCGGGGTTAACCTACGAGCAGTACTTC.

V and J are TRBV18 and TRBJ2-5, with 7 bases matching TRBD1. The ends lost 4 bases at V and 1 base at J; junction bases unmatched: 3. CDR3 length: 14 residues. Germline V gene lookup returns CDR1 KGHSH and CDR2 LQKENI. The CDR3 is CASSRGTAQETQYF. The CDR3 region has the DNA TGTGCCAGCTCACGGGGGACAGCCCAAGAGACCCAGTACTTC. The whole variable domain, remainder taken from reference TRBV18 and TRBJ2-5, is NAGVMQNPRHLVRRRGQEARLRCSPMKGHSHVYWYRQLPEEGLKFMVYLQKENIIDESGMPKERFSAEFPKEGPSILRIQQVVRGDSAAYFCASSRGTAQETQYFGPGTRLLVL.

This clone was observed a few times. V is TRBV12-3 or TRBV12-4 and J is TRBJ2-3; D uncertain. The CDR3 spans 15 residues. Trimming cost V 4 bases and J 2 bases, with 13 bases left between them. This chain's CDR3 is CASSSHMDATDTQYF. CDR3 DNA sequence: TGTGCCAGCAGTTCGCATATGGACGCCACAGATACGCAGTATTTT.

V and J are TRBV6-1 and TRBJ1-5, with D perhaps TRBD1 (5 bases). The CDR3 loop spans 15 amino acids. The V end lost 4 bases, the J end lost 6 bases, and 16 bases lay between the germline ends. Germline values: CDR1 MNHNS, CDR2 SASEGT. In DNA, the CDR3 is TGTGCCAGCAGTGGAATTTCAGGGCAGGGTCAGCCCCAGCATTTT. Its protein product is CASSGISGQGQPQHF.

This clone was found a few times. V gene TRBV11-2 combines with J gene TRBJ2-7; 11 positions agree with TRBD2. The CDR3 extends over 15 amino acids. The V segment lost 1 base and the J segment 4 bases; nucleotides outside the gene matches: 3. Germline V gene data show CDR1 as SGHAT and CDR2 as FQNNGV. CDR3: CASSLGASGRYEQYF. In DNA, the CDR3 is TGTGCCAGCAGCTTAGGGGCTAGCGGGAGGTACGAGCAGTACTTC.

To note about this clone: The germline gene is not matched at one end of the junction; a read error may be the cause. The chain couples TRBV5-1 to TRBJ2-3; TRBD2 matches at 10 bases. The CDR3 totals 16 residues. Germline CDR1 reads SGHRS; CDR2 reads YFSETQ. The CDR3 sequence: CASSLVLAGGADTQYF. The DNA of the CDR3 is TGCGCCAGCAGCTTGGTGTTAGCGGGAGGAGCAGATACACAGTATTTT.

The chain has TRBV3-1 and TRBJ1-1; D not certain. This CDR3 contains 13 residues. V was pared by 5 bases and J by 1 base, with 8 bases between. CDR1 LGHDT and CDR2 YNNKEL come from the germline V gene (reference sequence). The CDR3 DNA reads as TGTGCCAGCAGCAAGAAGCGGAACACTGAAGCTTTCTTT. This gives the protein CASSKKRNTEAFF.

This clone has just a few counts. The chain couples TRBV11-2 to TRBJ2-1, with a possible D match to TRBD2 (6 bases). The length of the CDR3 is 14 residues. Germline assignment: CDR1 SGHAT and CDR2 FQNNGV. V was shortened by 5 bases and J by 9 bases, with 17 bases between the two germline ends. The CDR3 loop reads CASSPPRELGEQFF. The CDR3 region has the DNA TGTGCCAGCAGCCCCCCCCGGGAGTTAGGTGAGCAGTTCTTC.

By its share, this clone is medium-sized. V gene TRBV3-1 combines with J gene TRBJ1-4, with a tentative D call TRBD1 (5 bases). Germline V CDR1 and CDR2: LGHDT, YNNKEL (reference sequence). CDR3 length: 18 residues. V lost 1 base and J 5 bases, leaving 20 bases between the germline ends. This CDR3 is CASSQGFALGLLNEKLFF. CDR3 nucleotides: TGTGCCAGCAGCCAAGGCTTCGCGTTGGGACTGTTGAATGAAAAACTGTTTTTT.

The chain is built from TRBV6-1 and TRBJ1-2, with 8 positions matching TRBD1. The CDR3 contains 15 residues. The trim removed 7 bases at V and 0 bases at J, leaving 7 bases unmatched. The V gene's germline CDR1 is MNHNS and CDR2 SASEGT. In DNA, the CDR3 is TGTGCCAGCACCGGGACAGGCGAATCTAACTATGGCTACACCTTC. Translation: CASTGTGESNYGYTF.

Only a few counts were recorded for this clone. The CDR3 region is CASSLILSDRRIEYGYTF. In DNA form, the CDR3 reads TGCGCCAGCAGCTTGATTTTATCAGACAGGCGTATAGAATATGGCTACACCTTC. The chain combines TRBV5-1 with TRBJ1-2; a weak D match, TRBD1 (6 bases). This CDR3 is 18 amino acids long. The germline gives CDR1 SGHRS, CDR2 YFSETQ. The V end lost 1 base, the J end lost 5 bases, and 24 bases lay between the germline ends.

The rearrangement uses TRBV10-3 and TRBJ2-1; 8 nucleotides agree with TRBD1. CDR1 ENHRY and CDR2 SYGVKD come from the germline V gene. The junction had 15 bases not matched to a gene; V was cut back by 6 bases and J by 8 bases. CDR3 length: 16 residues. CDR3 in DNA: TGTGCCATCAGCGCCTTAGGGCAGGGGGCGCGAGATGAGCAGTTCTTC. Translated, it gives CAISALGQGARDEQFF.

This clone was detected only once. Its ends do not fully match the called genes, so a read error is possible. This chain joins TRBV2 and TRBJ2-7, with TRBD1 matching over 11 bases. The V gene's germline CDR1 is SNHLY and CDR2 FYNNEI. CDR3 length: 19 amino acids. CDR3 sequence reads: CACSAGQGAPGVRRGEQYF. CDR3 coding DNA: TGTGCCTGCAGTGCCGGACAGGGGGCTCCCGGAGTGAGACGCGGCGAGCAGTACTTC.

This clone occurred a few times. The chain links TRBV28 to TRBJ1-2; TRBD1 matches 9 bases. CDR1 and CDR2 (germline): MDHEN, SYDVKM. V was pared by 5 bases and J by 4 bases, with 8 bases of the junction left unmatched. This CDR3 comprises 15 residues. CDR3: CASSPGQGMFYGYTF. The CDR3 region has the DNA TGTGCCAGCAGTCCCGGACAGGGGATGTTCTATGGCTACACCTTC.

The rearrangement links TRBV20-1 to TRBJ2-7; D gene unclear. The germline CDR1 and CDR2 sequences are DFQATT and SNEGSKA (reference sequence). The CDR3 runs 15 residues. The V gene lost 5 bases and the J gene lost 0 bases, with 17 bases spanning the gap. Written as DNA, the CDR3 is TGCAGTGCTCCCCGGTTGGGCGTTAACTCCTACGAGCAGTACTTC. Translated, it gives CSAPRLGVNSYEQYF.

In its sample, this clone was seen a few times. V is TRBV4-2 and J is TRBJ2-3; TRBD2 agrees at 11 bases. V was clipped by 5 bases and J by 4 bases; unmatched bases: 8. This CDR3 contains 16 residues. CDR1 is LGHNA and CDR2 is YNFKEQ in the germline V gene. The CDR3 DNA sequence: TGTGCCAGCAGCAACTTACTAGCGGGAGATTCAGATACGCAGTATTTT. Translation: CASSNLLAGDSDTQYF.

This clone appeared a few times. The rearrangement uses TRBV12-5 and TRBJ1-5; D is possibly TRBD1 (6 bases). Germline V gives CDR1 LGHNT, CDR2 FRNRAP. V was shortened by 6 bases and J by 2 bases, with 17 bases between the two germline ends. The length of the CDR3 is 16 residues. The CDR3 protein is CASGLLGGTGNQPQHF. CDR3 bases: TGTGCTAGTGGCCTCTTAGGGGGGACCGGCAATCAGCCCCAGCATTTT.

In this sample, this clone turned up a few times. The V and J genes are TRBV24-1 and TRBJ1-2; TRBD1 is a possible D gene (5 bases). Germline V lookup: CDR1 KGHDR, CDR2 SFDVKD. CDR3 length equals 14 residues. V gave up 1 base and J gave up 8 bases, with 13 bases separating them. CDR3 coding DNA: TGTGCCACCAGTGATTTTAGGACACGAGGGGGCTACACCTTC. Protein product: CATSDFRTRGGYTF.

The genes are TRBV2 and TRBJ1-2; tentatively, D is TRBD1 (6 bases). There are 13 residues in the CDR3. Germline lookup yields CDR1 SNHLY and CDR2 FYNNEI. Deletions cut 4 bases from V and 8 bases from J, with 14 bases between. This CDR3 reads CASSGSQGSGYTF. The CDR3 region has the DNA TGTGCCAGCAGTGGCTCACAGGGTAGCGGCTACACCTTC.

V usage is TRBV19 and J usage is TRBJ1-2; no definite D call. V was shortened by 4 bases and J by 0 bases, with 12 bases between the two germline ends. The germline V gene has CDR1 LNHDA and CDR2 SQIVND (reference sequence). There are 15 residues in the CDR3. The CDR3 is CASSRAKTSNYGYTF. The CDR3 bases are TGTGCCAGTAGTAGAGCAAAGACATCTAACTATGGCTACACCTTC.

The chain couples TRBV20-1 to TRBJ1-2; D is possibly TRBD1 (6 bases). The germline V gene encodes CDR1 DFQATT and CDR2 SNEGSKA (reference sequence). V shed 6 bases and J shed 1 base, with 12 bases lying between them. The CDR3 is made up of 13 amino acids. CDR3 in DNA: TGCAGTGCCCGGAAAGGGGGTAACTATGGCTACACCTTC. It is translated as CSARKGGNYGYTF.

Only a few counts were recorded for this clone. V and J are TRBV7-3 and TRBJ2-5, with TRBD2 as a possible D gene (5 bases). CDR1 is SGHTA, CDR2 FQGTGA, per germline. Trimming left V 4 bases short and J 2 bases short, with 11 bases between. The CDR3 is made up of 14 amino acids. The CDR3 sequence is CASSSDSNQETQYF. DNA for the CDR3: TGTGCCAGCAGCTCGGACTCAAATCAAGAGACCCAGTACTTC.

Regarding this clone: The CDR3 ends on some other residue instead of the conserved phenylalanine or tryptophan, so this is likely a read error. Because the CDR3's place on the DNA is in doubt, the DNA is left out and the CDR3 is given as listed by TCRdb. V is TRBV7-2 and J is TRBJ2-7; the table's D call TRBD1 went unverified against the DNA. Germline CDR1 and CDR2: SGHTA and FQGNSA. The CDR3 adds up to 14 amino acids, both ends counted. The CDR3 reads CASSPDLGADEQNL.

This clone was counted a single time. At one of its ends the junction is not consistent with the germline gene, which may arise from a read error. J is TRBJ2-1 and V is TRBV11-1, with no clear D. The germline V gene has CDR1 SGHAT and CDR2 FQDESV (reference sequence). CDR3 length equals 15 residues. The CDR3 DNA follows: TGTGTCAGCAGCTCGCCCGACGAATTTATAGGTGAGCAGTTCTTC. Translating gives CVSSSPDEFIGEQFF.